The T cell receptor (beta chain) described here comes from a study of human T cells and chemical hapten exposure. There are 14 residues in the CDR3. J lost 8 bases, V lost 0 bases, and 8 bases had no gene match. Germline lookup yields CDR1 SQVTM and CDR2 ANQGSEA. Study-wide results and caveats: In the PT1 data, expanded TCR counts showed a positive correlation with patch test score. No change in TCRs above 1 in 1000 frequency was produced by DPC sensitization.

Time point defined: patch test 1, 2 weeks after DPC sensitization. Treatment here: therapeutic diphenylcyclopropenone sensitization with weekly scalp DPC. Blood sampling occurred before each patch-test application. Ten or more counts support this clonotype. Its antigen remains unknown. TCRdb reprocessed the RACE reads via MiXCR and lists one record per CDR3 protein. Here the sample spans about 360,000 distinct CDR3 sequences, 4.8% being singletons. This chain uses TRBV29-1 with TRBJ1-2; 8 bases agree with TRBD1. The TCR comes from a woman in her 50s with alopecia areata. Some clones in this sample may be carry-over from other donors' samples. The sequenced sample was whole blood, obtained in connection with sensitization to the hapten diphenylcyclopropenone (DPC). CDR3 region: CSVEDGQGASGYTF. CDR3 coding DNA: TGCAGCGTTGAAGATGGGCAGGGGGCTTCCGGCTACACCTTC.